This T cell receptor beta chain was recorded in a study of cytomegalovirus exposure and HLA in healthy donors. About this clone: Its antigen remains unidentified. The same CDR3 also results from other DNA sequences found in this sample.

Findings and caveats of the study: The study put about 180 TCR beta chains on its list as cytomegalovirus-associated. The finding came from a later analysis; first-cohort TCR clusters tended to co-occur in the roughly 110 validation repertoires.

Sequencing used immunoSEQ multiplex PCR; TCRdb keeps in-frame clones, though not all of them. The sample holds 250,000 to 300,000 clones; nearly 90% are singletons and the top ten take about 0.36%. Germline-derived CDR1 and CDR2 are LGHNA and YSLEER. V was cut by 0 bases and J by 4 bases, with 7 bases left in between. The CDR3 spans 13 residues. V usage is TRBV4-3 and J usage is TRBJ2-7; a possible D gene is TRBD1 (5 bases). The TCR sequence derives from a woman aged 18-29 years in good health and CMV-seronegative. Specimen: PBMCs. CDR3 DNA sequence: TGCGCCAGCAGCCAAGATAGGGGATACGAGCAGTACTTC. Its protein product is CASSQDRGYEQYF.